This T cell receptor (beta chain) comes out of a study of blood T cell repertoires in COVID-19. TCRdb's copy holds only in-frame clones and misses some; the assay was immunoSEQ multiplex PCR. This sample has 200,000 or so clones, with roughly nine tenths found just once. Material for sequencing was PBMCs or T cells enriched from blood (not recorded which). The receptor was isolated from a woman between 40 and 55 years old with acute COVID-19.

CDR3: CASTWGGKGGYTF. The CDR3 DNA reads TGTGCCAGCACGTGGGGGGGAAAGGGCGGCTACACCTTC. The rearrangement joins TRBV6-5 to TRBJ1-2, with D tentatively TRBD1 (5 bases). The V and J ends lost 7 bases and 8 bases respectively, with 17 bases between them. This CDR3 has 13 amino acids. CDR1 MNHEY and CDR2 SVGAGI come from the germline V gene.